The 18 T cell receptor beta chains below were found in one sample sequenced in a study of T cells after yellow fever vaccination. In TCRdb, the 5' RACE reads were re-called with MiXCR into one record per CDR3 protein. The sample has some 550,000 distinct CDR3 sequences; about 19% are singletons. The source material was PBMCs, sampled 15 days after the yellow fever booster vaccination. The source is a man aged 25 to 40 who received the YFV17D yellow fever vaccine.

This clonotype appeared many times. This rearrangement joins TRBV19 to TRBJ2-6; no clear D. The CDR3 extends over 13 amino acids. V lost 7 bases, J lost 9 bases, and 13 bases lay in between. Germline assignment: CDR1 LNHDA and CDR2 SQIVND (reference sequence). The CDR3 bases are TGTGCCAGTAATCCCCGTGACAACAACGTCCTGACTTTC. Its protein is CASNPRDNNVLTF.

The rearrangement uses TRBV7-8 and TRBJ2-1, with a tentative D call TRBD1 (6 bases). From germline, CDR1 is SGHVS and CDR2 FQNEAQ. V was clipped by 5 bases and J by 0 bases, with 8 bases between them. The CDR3 extends over 14 amino acids. CDR3 in DNA: TGTGCCAGCAGCCCGGACAGCTCCTACAATGAGCAGTTCTTC. Amino acids: CASSPDSSYNEQFF.

V is TRBV11-2 and J is TRBJ2-7, with D possibly matching TRBD2 (5 bases). The CDR3 sequence is 14 residues long. Per germline, CDR1 SGHAT and CDR2 FQNNGV. V was pared by 0 bases and J by 10 bases, with 16 bases between. CDR3 residues: CASSLESRKGGQYF. CDR3 nucleotides: TGTGCCAGCAGCTTAGAGAGTAGGAAAGGAGGTCAGTACTTC.

This clonotype has a handful of counts. The J gene is TRBJ2-7, the V gene TRBV7-2; 7 nucleotides agree with TRBD2. Germline CDR1 is SGHTA and CDR2 is FQGNSA. CDR3 length: 14 residues. Trimming at V came to 5 bases and at J to 4 bases, leaving 8 bases not matched to a gene. The CDR3 DNA sequence: TGTGCCAGCAGCATACATGGGACTATTTACGAGCAGTACTTC. Translating gives CASSIHGTIYEQYF.

This clonotype appeared a few times. The rearrangement uses TRBV12-3 or TRBV12-4 and TRBJ2-3, with 11 bases aligning to TRBD2. V gave up 6 bases and J gave up 0 bases; unmatched junction bases: 5. This CDR3 comprises 16 residues. CDR3 nucleotides: TGTGCCAGCAGCGCCCCTAGCGGGAGGAGCACAGATACGCAGTATTTT. As protein: CASSAPSGRSTDTQYF.

This rearrangement joins TRBV4-3 to TRBJ1-5, with D hard to call. This CDR3 is 14 amino acids long. The germline V gene encodes CDR1 LGHNA and CDR2 YSLEER. The V and J ends lost 0 bases and 4 bases respectively, with 7 bases between them. CDR3 sequence (DNA): TGCGCCAGCAGCCAAGATAGAATGAATCAGCCCCAGCATTTT. This encodes CASSQDRMNQPQHF.

This clonotype came up a few times. The chain is built from TRBV29-1 and TRBJ2-3, with TRBD1 matching 7 bases. The V gene end was trimmed by 4 bases and the J gene end by 9 bases; junction bases not matched to a gene: 10. CDR1 and CDR2 from the germline V gene are SQVTM and ANQGSEA. CDR3 length: 13 residues. CDR3 amino acids: CSVVGQDGTTQYF. CDR3 DNA: TGCAGCGTTGTAGGACAGGATGGTACCACGCAGTATTTT.

The sample holds a few counts of this clonotype. This chain joins TRBV4-1 and TRBJ2-1; unclear D gene. Trimming cost V 0 bases and J 8 bases, with 14 bases left between them. This CDR3 spans 15 amino acids. CDR1 is MGHRA and CDR2 is YSYEKL in the germline V gene. The CDR3 bases are TGCGCCAGCAGCCAAGAGGTGGGAATGACGGATGAGCAGTTCTTC. As protein: CASSQEVGMTDEQFF.

The chain couples TRBV7-2 to TRBJ2-7, with 12 bases fitting TRBD2. Per germline, CDR1 SGHTA and CDR2 FQGNSA. The CDR3 loop spans 15 amino acids. With V trimmed by 5 bases and J by 7 bases, 9 bases remained unmatched. The CDR3 nucleotides are TGTGCCAGCAGCCCTAGCGGGAGGGGCGCCTGGGAGCAGTACTTC. Translated, it gives CASSPSGRGAWEQYF.

This chain uses TRBV2 with TRBJ2-1; D is perhaps TRBD2 (5 bases). CDR1 SNHLY and CDR2 FYNNEI come from the germline V gene. V dropped 5 bases and J dropped 5 bases, with 19 bases sitting between them. The CDR3 contains 16 residues. The chain's CDR3 is CASSRQEVARNNEQFF. The DNA of the CDR3 is TGTGCCAGCAGTCGTCAGGAGGTAGCGAGGAACAATGAGCAGTTCTTC.

The V call is TRBV6-2 or TRBV6-3, the J call TRBJ2-1; TRBD2 aligns across 7 bases. The V and J ends lost 7 bases and 1 base, in that order; junction bases with no gene match: 13. This CDR3 is 17 amino acids long. CDR1 is MNHEY, CDR2 SVGEGT, per germline. The CDR3 DNA sequence: TGTGCCAGCACCGAACCCCCGGGGGGAAGTTCCTACAATGAGCAGTTCTTC. It translates to CASTEPPGGSSYNEQFF.

The chain couples TRBV20-1 to TRBJ2-1; TRBD2 might be the D (6 bases). V was pared by 6 bases and J by 9 bases, with 18 bases between. The CDR3 loop spans 13 amino acids. Germline CDR1 reads DFQATT; CDR2 reads SNEGSKA (reference sequence). The DNA of the CDR3 is TGCAGTGCCGTCCGGGACTCCAAAAGTGAGCAGTTCTTC. The encoded protein is CSAVRDSKSEQFF.

This clonotype occurred a few times. The genes are TRBV5-1 and TRBJ2-7; TRBD1 aligns across 9 bases. The CDR3 length is 15 residues. Per germline, CDR1 SGHRS and CDR2 YFSETQ. The J segment lost 7 bases and the V segment lost 2 bases, leaving 10 bases of the junction unmatched. In nucleotides, the CDR3 is TGCGCCAGCAGCTTTTGGGGGGACAGGGTTGATGAGCAGTACTTC. Translation gives CASSFWGDRVDEQYF.

The chain recombines TRBV20-1 with TRBJ1-1; D gene uncertain. CDR1 and CDR2 (germline): DFQATT, SNEGSKA (reference sequence). V was pared by 2 bases and J by 3 bases, with 13 bases between. The CDR3 is made up of 14 amino acids. The CDR3 spells CSARSSGWDTEAFF. The CDR3 DNA follows: TGCAGTGCTAGATCGAGCGGGTGGGACACTGAAGCTTTCTTT.

This clonotype has at least ten counts. At one end the junction does not follow the germline gene, possibly because of a read error. This sequence joins TRBV7-2 and TRBJ2-3; 9 bases match TRBD2. This CDR3 is built from 16 residues. Per the germline V gene, CDR1 is SGHTA and CDR2 is FQGNSA. In nucleotides, the CDR3 is TGCGCCAGCAGCTTGGCAACTAGCGGGAGCACAGATACGCAGTATTTT. Its translation is CASSLATSGSTDTQYF.

In DNA form, the CDR3 reads TGTGCCACCAGTGACGCTCCGGGACAGGGGGCGGAGGGTCAGCCCCAGCATTTT. Encoded protein: CATSDAPGQGAEGQPQHF. J is TRBJ1-5 and V is TRBV24-1; 12 bases agree with TRBD1. This CDR3 spans 18 amino acids. CDR1 is KGHDR, CDR2 SFDVKD, per germline. Unmatched junction bases numbered 12, after V lost 4 bases and J lost 6 bases.

A few counts support this clonotype. The CDR3 loop reads CASNEQGASGELFF. The CDR3 DNA reads as TGTGCCAGCAACGAACAGGGGGCTTCCGGGGAGCTGTTTTTT. The V call is TRBV6-1, the J call TRBJ2-2, with TRBD1 matching 9 bases. Germline CDR1 reads MNHNS; CDR2 reads SASEGT. There are 14 residues in the CDR3. Unmatched junction bases numbered 6, after V lost 7 bases and J lost 6 bases.

J is TRBJ2-3 and V is TRBV12-3 or TRBV12-4, with 10 bases that match TRBD2. This CDR3 is 14 amino acids long. J gave up 5 bases and V 4 bases, and 3 bases lay outside the gene matches. As DNA, the CDR3 is TGTGCCAGCAGTTCTAGCGGGAGACAAGATACGCAGTATTTT. Amino acids: CASSSSGRQDTQYF.